This passage covers 18 T cell receptor beta chains from one sample sequenced in a study of OX40 agonist ivuxolimab in advanced cancers. TCRdb keeps only in-frame clones here, not all; method: immunoSEQ multiplex PCR. Among 55,000 to 80,000 clones listed, more than 80% were seen once. Sequences were derived from CD4+ or CD8+ T cells sorted from blood, sampled in a trial of the OX40 agonist ivuxolimab. The receptors here all came from an adult with an advanced solid tumor such as melanoma, head and neck, liver or kidney cancer.

This chain uses TRBV30 with TRBJ2-1, with 8 bases lining up with TRBD1. Losses at the gene ends were 7 bases for V and 2 bases for J; bases not matched to a gene: 7. The germline V gene encodes CDR1 GTSNPN and CDR2 SVGIG (reference sequence). The CDR3 runs to 14 residues. Here the CDR3 DNA reads TGTGCCTTAGCTTCAGGGGGCCCCTACAATGAGCAGTTCTTC. As protein: CALASGGPYNEQFF.

The chain carries TRBV5-1 and TRBJ2-7, with D possibly matching TRBD1 (7 bases). CDR3 size: 16 residues. V was cut by 2 bases and J by 2 bases, with 17 bases left in between. CDR1 and CDR2 (germline): SGHRS, YFSETQ. The CDR3 sequence is CASSLLGGQTTYEQYF. The CDR3 DNA follows: TGCGCCAGCAGCTTATTGGGGGGACAGACAACCTACGAGCAGTACTTC.

The V and J genes are TRBV5-1 and TRBJ2-3; D may match TRBD1 or TRBD2 (5 bases each). CDR3 length: 16 amino acids. Trimming took 1 base from V and 5 from J, leaving 17 bases between them. Germline CDR1 is SGHRS and CDR2 is YFSETQ. The CDR3 nucleotides are TGCGCCAGCAGCTTGACAGGCGACGGGGTGGTAGATACGCAGTATTTT. Translation: CASSLTGDGVVDTQYF.

This clone was counted once. J is TRBJ1-6 and V is TRBV7-2; no reliable D call. The CDR3 is 14 amino acids. Per the germline V gene, CDR1 is SGHTA and CDR2 is FQGNSA. With 4 bases removed from V and 11 bases from J, the gap between germline ends came to 15 bases. CDR3 DNA sequence: TGTGCCAGCAGCTCAGAGGCCTTCTGGGCACCCCTCCACTTT. Its protein is CASSSEAFWAPLHF.

The chain carries TRBV11-2 and TRBJ1-1; D gene uncertain. V was trimmed by 2 bases and J by 1 base, leaving 23 bases between them. The CDR3 consists of 19 residues. The germline CDR1 and CDR2 sequences are SGHAT and FQNNGV. The CDR3, as DNA: TGTGCCAGCAGCTTACCCCGGCCAAGGACCGAACGTCGGAACACTGAAGCTTTCTTT. Its translation: CASSLPRPRTERRNTEAFF. The full variable domain, in which reference TRBV11-2 and TRBJ1-1 provide the parts outside the CDR3, is EAGVAQSPRYKIIEKRQSVAFWCNPISGHATLYWYQQILGQGPKLLIQFQNNGVVDDSQLPKDRFSAERLKGVDSTLKIQPAKLEDSAVYLCASSLPRPRTERRNTEAFFGQGTRLTVV.

This clone has a handful of counts. V gene TRBV9 combines with J gene TRBJ1-5; D unresolved. Germline V lookup: CDR1 SGDLS, CDR2 YYNGEE. V gave up 0 bases and J gave up 7 bases, with 8 bases separating them. This CDR3 is 13 amino acids long. CDR3 residues: CASSVESGQPQHF. CDR3 bases: TGTGCCAGCAGCGTAGAGTCGGGGCAGCCCCAGCATTTT.

V usage is TRBV28 and J usage is TRBJ1-2; 12 bases map to TRBD1. There are 17 residues in the CDR3. CDR1 and CDR2 from the germline V gene are MDHEN and SYDVKM. Germline trimming cut 4 bases from V and 5 bases from J; bases unmatched to any gene: 11. As DNA, the CDR3 is TGTGCCAGCAGTTGGCAGGGGACAGGGGGCGCAGGTTATGGCTACACCTTC. Protein: CASSWQGTGGAGYGYTF.

The chain recombines TRBV2 with TRBJ2-3; D may be TRBD1 (6 bases). Between the trimmed V and J ends, which lost 5 bases and 4 bases, there was a span of 16 bases. CDR1 SNHLY and CDR2 FYNNEI come from the germline V gene. The CDR3 covers 15 residues. DNA of the CDR3: TGTGCCAGCAGTAGGCGTACAGGGCAGGCAGATACGCAGTATTTT. It codes for CASSRRTGQADTQYF. Full variable domain (missing parts from reference TRBV2 and TRBJ2-3): EPEVTQTPSHQVTQMGQEVILRCVPISNHLYFYWYRQILGQKVEFLVSFYNNEISEKSEIFDDQFSVERPDGSNFTLKIRSTKLEDSAMYFCASSRRTGQADTQYFGPGTRLTVL.

This clone has more than one count but fewer than ten. The chain recombines TRBV28 with TRBJ1-2; D is ambiguous. Germline V lookup: CDR1 MDHEN, CDR2 SYDVKM. V was pared by 8 bases and J by 3 bases, with 7 bases between. The CDR3 consists of 11 residues. The CDR3 bases are TGTGCCAGCTTCCGGGACTATGGCTACACCTTC. Translation gives CASFRDYGYTF.

CDR3 nucleotide sequence: TGCGCCAGCAGCTTGGAGGGGTCCAATGAAAAACTGTTTTTT. Protein product: CASSLEGSNEKLFF. The rearrangement joins TRBV5-1 to TRBJ1-4; TRBD1 might be the D (5 bases). Germline V gene lookup returns CDR1 SGHRS and CDR2 YFSETQ. Trimming pared 0 bases from V and 5 bases from J, leaving 8 bases between. The CDR3 loop spans 14 amino acids.

CDR3 sequence reads: CASSPTGLAGGYTF. CDR3 DNA sequence: TGTGCCAGCAGCCCAACGGGCCTAGCTGGTGGCTACACCTTC. This rearrangement joins TRBV7-3 to TRBJ1-2, with unresolved D. The CDR3 runs to 14 residues. Germline assignment: CDR1 SGHTA and CDR2 FQGTGA. Deletions cut 5 bases from V and 7 bases from J, with 17 bases between. The full variable domain, with the rest looked up from reference TRBV7-3 and TRBJ1-2, is GAGVSQTPSNKVTEKGKYVELRCDPISGHTALYWYRQSLGQGPEFLIYFQGTGAADDSGLPNDRFFAVRPEGSVSTLKIQRTERGDSAVYLCASSPTGLAGGYTFGSGTRLTVV.

The rearrangement uses TRBV5-1 and TRBJ1-6, with D uncertain. The CDR3 is 13 amino acids. CDR1 and CDR2 from the germline V gene are SGHRS and YFSETQ. The V end was cut by 0 bases, the J end by 8 bases, with 6 bases between. The CDR3 here is CASSLEEDSPLHF. The DNA for the CDR3 is TGCGCCAGCAGCTTGGAGGAGGATTCACCCCTCCACTTT. Drawing the rest from reference TRBV5-1 and TRBJ1-6, the complete variable domain is KAGVTQTPRYLIKTRGQQVTLSCSPISGHRSVSWYQQTPGQGLQFLFEYFSETQRNKGNFPGRFSGRQFSNSRSEMNVSTLELGDSALYLCASSLEEDSPLHFGNGTRLTVT.

In this sample, this clone turned up a few times. V is TRBV19 and J is TRBJ2-7, with 8 bases lining up with TRBD1. The CDR3 covers 16 residues. Germline trimming cut 5 bases from V and 3 bases from J; bases unmatched to any gene: 12. Germline V gene data show CDR1 as LNHDA and CDR2 as SQIVND (reference sequence). The CDR3 sequence is CASSSPSGQANYEQYF. Here the CDR3 DNA reads TGTGCCAGTAGTTCACCCTCGGGACAGGCGAACTACGAGCAGTACTTC.

The rearrangement uses TRBV2 and TRBJ1-2; D unclear. The CDR3 has 13 amino acids. Germline V gives CDR1 SNHLY, CDR2 FYNNEI. The V and J ends lost 3 bases and 3 bases respectively, with 8 bases between them. The CDR3 DNA sequence: TGTGCCAGCAGTGAGCGACAAGACTATGGCTACACCTTC. This gives the protein CASSERQDYGYTF.

The sample holds a few counts of this clone. The chain joins TRBV28 to TRBJ1-6, with D possibly TRBD1 on 5 matching bases. This CDR3 contains 16 residues. Looked up from germline, CDR1 is MDHEN and CDR2 is SYDVKM. The ends were cut back, 4 bases at V and 5 bases at J, with 15 bases in the middle. CDR3 in DNA: TGTGCCAGCAGTTCCCTGTTGCAGGGAGATAATTCACCCCTCCACTTT. Translating it yields CASSSLLQGDNSPLHF.

CDR3 sequence reads: CASREHEAFF. CDR3 bases: TGTGCCAGCAGGGAACATGAAGCTTTCTTT. The rearrangement links TRBV6-5 to TRBJ1-1; D is uncertain. This CDR3 is built from 10 residues. CDR1 and CDR2 (germline): MNHEY, SVGAGI. Trimming took off 6 bases at V and 7 bases at J, with 6 bases between the two ends.

The chain joins TRBV7-2 to TRBJ2-1, with TRBD2 matching over 13 bases. Germline V gene sequence: CDR1 SGHTA, CDR2 FQGNSA. The CDR3 is 16 residues long. V trimming: 1 base; J trimming: 16 bases; junction bases outside the gene matches: 13. The DNA of the CDR3 is TGTGCCAGCAGCTTAGGTAGTACTAGCGGGGGGGCGAGACTCTTCTTC. It is translated as CASSLGSTSGGARLFF.

Only one count was recorded for this clone. This sequence joins TRBV28 and TRBJ2-1; TRBD2 matches 11 bases. Germline CDR1 and CDR2: MDHEN and SYDVKM. The CDR3 sequence is 15 residues long. The V gene end was trimmed by 8 bases and the J gene end by 3 bases; junction bases not matched to a gene: 6. In DNA, the CDR3 is TGTGCCAGCCTACCCGGGACTAGCGGCTACAATGAGCAGTTCTTC. Amino acids: CASLPGTSGYNEQFF.